Described below is a single T cell receptor (beta chain) sequence and its context. Clones were sequenced by immunoSEQ multiplex PCR, and TCRdb holds only the in-frame ones, with some missing. Of some 27,000 clones listed, about four fifths are singletons. This specimen belongs to a study of lymphopenia after photon versus proton radiotherapy. The sequence came from a man aged 45-65 years with gastric cancer. The sequences come from peripheral blood, collected from a patient treated with photon-based radiotherapy.

Here the CDR3 reads CASSFMGYNSPLHF. The DNA of the CDR3 is TGTGCCAGCAGCTTTATGGGGTATAATTCACCCCTCCACTTT. This chain connects TRBV7-2 to TRBJ1-6; the D is unclear. Trimming cost V 3 bases and J 4 bases, with 7 bases left between them. CDR1 and CDR2 from the germline V gene are SGHTA and FQGNSA. The CDR3 extends over 14 amino acids.